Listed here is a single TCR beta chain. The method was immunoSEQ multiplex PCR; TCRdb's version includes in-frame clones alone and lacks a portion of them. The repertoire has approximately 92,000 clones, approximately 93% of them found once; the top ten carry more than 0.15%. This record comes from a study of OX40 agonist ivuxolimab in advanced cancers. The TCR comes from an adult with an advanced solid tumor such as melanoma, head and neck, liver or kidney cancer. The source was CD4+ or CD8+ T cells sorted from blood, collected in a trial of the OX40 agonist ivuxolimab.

The CDR3 loop is CASSQDPSGSSYEQYF. The CDR3 DNA reads TGCGCCAGCAGCCAAGATCCATCCGGGAGCTCCTACGAGCAGTACTTC. The chain recombines TRBV4-1 with TRBJ2-7; possibly TRBD2 for D (6 bases). The CDR3 has 16 residues. Germline V gene sequence: CDR1 MGHRA, CDR2 YSYEKL. V was clipped by 0 bases and J by 0 bases, with 12 bases between them.